This is a list of T cell receptor beta chains from one sample in a study of control samples from healthy donors and cancer patients. The method was immunoSEQ multiplex PCR; TCRdb's version includes in-frame clones alone and lacks a portion of them. Of fewer than 80,000 clones in the sample, 90% were seen once. The sample taken for sequencing was PBMCs. These receptors all come from a man aged 55 to 69 with colorectal cancer. Both conserved end residues are part of each CDR3. D genes are given only for firm matches. Expanded clones get a size class; other rows say once, few or many, or leave the size out.

J gene,V gene,D gene,clone size,CDR3 DNA,CDR3 protein
TRBJ1-2,TRBV7-8,NA,NA,TGTGCCAGCAGCGGCGGACAAAACTATGGCTACACCTTC,CASSGGQNYGYTF
TRBJ2-6,TRBV14,NA,NA,TGTGCCAGCAGCCAAGGTTGGCCCCCTGGGGCCAACGTCCTGACTTTC,CASSQGWPPGANVLTF
TRBJ2-7,TRBV10-1,TRBD2,NA,TGCGCCTACCGTCGGGGGACTAGGGCCTACGAGCAGTACTTC,CAYRRGTRAYEQYF
TRBJ2-3,TRBV18,TRBD2,NA,TGTGCCAGCCATAGAAGGGCTAGCGGGGGAAAAGATACGCAGTATTTT,CASHRRASGGKDTQYF
TRBJ1-3,TRBV6-5,NA,NA,TGTGCCAGCAGTTACTCGGAACAGGCTGGAAACACCATATATTTT,CASSYSEQAGNTIYF
TRBJ2-3,TRBV24-1,TRBD1,NA,TGTGCCACCAGTGAACAGGGACAGGGTAGCGCAGATACGCAGTATTTT,CATSEQGQGSADTQYF
TRBJ1-2,TRBV5-4,TRBD1,NA,TGTGCCAGCAGCCCCAGGACAGGGGGGAGCTATGGCTACACCTTC,CASSPRTGGSYGYTF
TRBJ2-7,TRBV20-1,NA,NA,TGCAGTGTTAGAGGGCTTGGCGAGCAGTACTTC,CSVRGLGEQYF
TRBJ1-2,TRBV30,NA,NA,TGTGCCTGGAACTCCGGGACCGCCGATGGCTACACCTTC,CAWNSGTADGYTF
TRBJ2-1,TRBV7-9,NA,once,TGTGCCAGCAGCTTATACCGGGCACACAGCTCCTACAATGAGCAGTTCTTC,CASSLYRAHSSYNEQFF
TRBJ1-2,TRBV5-1,NA,NA,TGCGCCAGCAGCTTGTCGGCCAGGGGTAACTATGGCTACACCTTC,CASSLSARGNYGYTF
TRBJ1-5,TRBV18,NA,NA,TGTGCCAGCTCCCCCGGGGTCAATCAGCCCCAGCATTTT,CASSPGVNQPQHF
TRBJ1-4,TRBV30,NA,few,TGTGCCTGGAGTTTAGGGGGAGGTGTTGAAAAACTGTTTTTT,CAWSLGGGVEKLFF
TRBJ1-5,TRBV27,TRBD1,NA,TGTGCCAGCAGCAGGACAGGGGGACGCAATCAGCCCCAGCATTTT,CASSRTGGRNQPQHF
TRBJ2-7,TRBV4-2,NA,NA,TGTGCCAGCAGCCAAGACTGGGCTTCCGTCTCCTACGAGCAGTACTTC,CASSQDWASVSYEQYF
TRBJ2-1,TRBV7-2,NA,NA,TGTGCCAGCAGCTTAGCGCAGGGCGGGGATGAGCAGTTCTTC,CASSLAQGGDEQFF
TRBJ1-1,TRBV5-1,TRBD1,few,TGCGCCAGCAGCCCCAAAACAGGGGGAAATACTGAAGCTTTCTTT,CASSPKTGGNTEAFF
TRBJ1-1,TRBV6-2/TRBV6-3,NA,NA,TGTGCCAGCAGTTTTGTCCTCACTGAAGCTTTCTTT,CASSFVLTEAFF
TRBJ1-2,TRBV2,NA,NA,TGTGCCAGCAGTGTAGCACAGGGAGGCTATGGCTACACCTTC,CASSVAQGGYGYTF
TRBJ1-5,TRBV19,NA,NA,TGTGCCAGTAGTATGGCAAGGTTAGATAGCAATCAGCCCCAGCATTTT,CASSMARLDSNQPQHF
TRBJ2-1,TRBV5-1,TRBD1,NA,TGCGCCAGCAGCTTGCAGGGGGCCAGCTTGGATGAGCAGTTCTTC,CASSLQGASLDEQFF
TRBJ1-2,TRBV2,NA,NA,TGTGCCAGCAGGCCAGAACCTAACTATGGCTACACCTTC,CASRPEPNYGYTF
TRBJ2-3,TRBV6-2/TRBV6-3,NA,NA,TGTGCCAGCAGTTCAAGGGGCCCCCCAGATACGCAGTATTTT,CASSSRGPPDTQYF
TRBJ1-1,TRBV9,TRBD1,NA,TGTGCCAGCAGCGTCCTTCCGGGACAGGGGGCTGAAGCTTTCTTT,CASSVLPGQGAEAFF
TRBJ1-2,TRBV6-6,NA,once,TGTGCCAGCAGTTACGACCCCTATGGCTACACCTTC,CASSYDPYGYTF
TRBJ2-7,TRBV14,TRBD1,NA,TGTGCCAGCAGCCTCACTACAGGGGGGGAGCAGTACTTC,CASSLTTGGEQYF
TRBJ2-2,TRBV3-1/TRBV3-2,NA,few,TGTGCCAGCAGCCTCCTAGGCACCGGGGAGCTGTTTTTT,CASSLLGTGELFF